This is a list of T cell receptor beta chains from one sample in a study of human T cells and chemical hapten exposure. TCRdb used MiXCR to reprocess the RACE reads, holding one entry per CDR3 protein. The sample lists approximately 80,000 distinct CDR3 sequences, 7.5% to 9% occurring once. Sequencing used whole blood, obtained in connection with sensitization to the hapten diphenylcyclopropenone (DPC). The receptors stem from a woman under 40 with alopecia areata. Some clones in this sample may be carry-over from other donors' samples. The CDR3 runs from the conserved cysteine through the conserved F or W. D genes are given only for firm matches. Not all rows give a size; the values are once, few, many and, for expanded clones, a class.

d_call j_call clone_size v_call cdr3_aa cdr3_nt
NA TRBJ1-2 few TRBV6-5 CASRQTGENYGYTF TGTGCCAGCAGACAAACCGGAGAAAACTATGGCTACACCTTC
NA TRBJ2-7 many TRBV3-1 CASSPYGPDSYEQYF TGTGCCAGCAGCCCCTATGGACCCGACTCCTACGAGCAGTACTTC
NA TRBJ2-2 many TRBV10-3 CAITRDWNTGELFF TGTGCCATCACCCGGGACTGGAACACCGGGGAGCTGTTTTTT
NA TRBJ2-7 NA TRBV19 CASSIRSLASGYEQYF TGTGCCAGTAGTATACGGTCCCTTGCTTCGGGTTACGAGCAGTACTTC
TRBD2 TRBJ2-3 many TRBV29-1 CSVTFPTSGPSRAQYF TGCAGCGTAACGTTCCCGACTAGCGGCCCTTCGAGGGCGCAGTATTTT
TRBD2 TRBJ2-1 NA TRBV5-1 CASSYPIGGTSGRPSSYNEQFF TGCGCCAGCAGCTACCCTATAGGGGGGACTAGCGGGCGTCCTAGCTCCTACAATGAGCAGTTCTTC
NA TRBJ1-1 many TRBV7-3 CASSTQGRTEAFF TGTGCCAGCAGCACACAGGGTAGAACTGAAGCTTTCTTT
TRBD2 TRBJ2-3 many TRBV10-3 CAISGGSGVGTDTQYF TGTGCCATCAGTGGTGGTAGCGGGGTTGGCACAGATACGCAGTATTTT
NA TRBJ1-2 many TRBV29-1 CSVDEGIGYTF TGCAGCGTTGACGAGGGAATCGGCTACACCTTC
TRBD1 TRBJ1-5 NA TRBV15 CATRPTGRLNSNQPQHF TGTGCCACCAGGCCGACAGGGCGGCTGAATAGCAATCAGCCCCAGCATTTT
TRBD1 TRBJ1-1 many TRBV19 CASQGVSTEAFF TGTGCCAGTCAGGGGGTGTCCACTGAAGCTTTCTTT
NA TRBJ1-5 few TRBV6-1 CASSAFHGRGNQPQHF TGTGCCAGCAGTGCTTTTCATGGCAGGGGCAATCAGCCCCAGCATTTT
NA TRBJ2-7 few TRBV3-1 CASSQVDEQYF TGTGCCAGCAGCCAAGTGGACGAGCAGTACTTC
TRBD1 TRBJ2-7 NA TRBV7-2 CASSLTGAYEQYF TGTGCCAGCAGCTTGACAGGGGCCTACGAGCAGTACTTC
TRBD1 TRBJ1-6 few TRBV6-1 CASRSGQWNSPLHF TGTGCCAGCAGGTCGGGACAGTGGAATTCACCCCTCCACTTT
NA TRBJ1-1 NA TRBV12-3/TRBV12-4 CASSFVFSEAFF TGTGCCAGCAGTTTCGTGTTTTCTGAAGCTTTCTTT
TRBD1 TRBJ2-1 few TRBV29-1 CSVARGLGNEQFF TGCAGCGTTGCTAGGGGGCTTGGGAATGAGCAGTTCTTC
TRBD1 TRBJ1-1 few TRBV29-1 CSAGQGVTEAFF TGCAGCGCGGGTCAGGGGGTCACTGAAGCTTTCTTT
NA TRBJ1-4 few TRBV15 CATSPGGGGEKLFF TGTGCCACCAGCCCTGGAGGGGGGGGTGAAAAACTGTTTTTT
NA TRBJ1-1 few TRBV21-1 CASSKVPGKNTEAFF TGTGCCAGCAGCAAAGTTCCAGGGAAGAACACTGAAGCTTTCTTT
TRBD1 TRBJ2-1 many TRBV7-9 CASSLTDRTGGYEQFF TGTGCCAGCAGCTTAACTGACCGGACAGGAGGATATGAGCAGTTCTTC
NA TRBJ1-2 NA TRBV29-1 CSAVLGDGGYTF TGCAGCGCGGTATTGGGGGACGGCGGCTACACCTTC
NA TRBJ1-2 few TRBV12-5 CASGLVTWDRGYTF TGTGCTAGTGGTTTGGTAACCTGGGACCGAGGCTACACCTTC
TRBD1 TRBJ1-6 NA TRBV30 CACREGQGLGTPLHF TGTGCCTGCAGGGAGGGACAGGGGTTGGGGACACCCCTCCACTTT
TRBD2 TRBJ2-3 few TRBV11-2 CASSPIQRGGPTDTQYF TGTGCCAGCAGCCCTATTCAGCGGGGGGGCCCCACAGATACGCAGTATTTT
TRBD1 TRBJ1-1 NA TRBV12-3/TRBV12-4 CASSPGTASRWGEAFF TGTGCCAGCAGTCCGGGGACAGCCTCCCGGTGGGGTGAAGCTTTCTTT
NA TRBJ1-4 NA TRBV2 CAEGTTREKLFF TGTGCCGAGGGGACGACTCGTGAAAAACTGTTTTTT
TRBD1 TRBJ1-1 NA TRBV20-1 CSAPDRAAGTEAFF TGCAGTGCGCCCGACAGGGCGGCGGGTACTGAAGCTTTCTTT
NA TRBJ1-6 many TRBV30 CAWIRGESSYNSPLHF TGTGCCTGGATTAGAGGGGAGAGCTCCTATAATTCACCCCTCCACTTT
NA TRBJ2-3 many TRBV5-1 CASSSLTWEDTQYF TGCGCCAGCAGCTCCCTTACCTGGGAAGATACGCAGTATTTT
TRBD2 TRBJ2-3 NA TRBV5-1 CASSFGLAGRTDTQYF TGCGCCAGCAGCTTTGGACTAGCGGGGCGCACAGATACGCAGTATTTT
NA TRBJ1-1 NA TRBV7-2 CASSLAGGLNTEAFF TGTGCCAGCAGCTTAGCGGGAGGATTGAACACTGAAGCTTTCTTT
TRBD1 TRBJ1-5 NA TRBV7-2 CASSLAWGQGQPQHF TGTGCCAGCAGCTTAGCGTGGGGACAGGGACAGCCCCAGCATTTT
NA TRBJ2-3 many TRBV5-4 CASRPPGTDTQYF TGTGCCAGCAGACCGCCCGGCACAGATACGCAGTATTTT
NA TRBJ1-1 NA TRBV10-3 CAISFDRGIMNTEAFF TGTGCCATCAGTTTTGATCGGGGAATAATGAACACTGAAGCTTTCTTT
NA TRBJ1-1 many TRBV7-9 CASSSDRPNTEAFF TGTGCCAGCAGCTCCGACAGACCGAACACTGAAGCTTTCTTT
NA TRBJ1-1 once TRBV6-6 CASSSRIQVTEAFF TGTGCCAGCAGTTCTCGAATACAGGTTACTGAAGCTTTCTTT
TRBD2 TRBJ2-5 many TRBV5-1 CASGSGGAVETQYF TGCGCCAGCGGTTCCGGGGGGGCCGTCGAGACCCAGTACTTC
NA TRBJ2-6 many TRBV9 CASSVVPIQGAGANVLTF TGTGCCAGCAGCGTAGTCCCAATCCAGGGAGCAGGGGCCAACGTCCTGACTTTC
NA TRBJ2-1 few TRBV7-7 CASSLAPAGDRSSYNEQFF TGTGCCAGCAGCTTAGCGCCCGCCGGGGACCGGAGCTCCTACAATGAGCAGTTCTTC
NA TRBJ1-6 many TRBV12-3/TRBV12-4 CASSSGGSFNSPLHF TGTGCCAGCAGTTCCGGCGGGTCTTTTAATTCACCCCTCCACTTT
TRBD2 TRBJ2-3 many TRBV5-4 CASRDITSGGAFGTDTQYF TGTGCCAGCCGAGACATTACTAGCGGGGGGGCTTTTGGAACAGATACGCAGTATTTT
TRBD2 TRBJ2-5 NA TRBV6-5 CASSYSGAGGETQYF TGTGCCAGCAGCTATAGCGGGGCGGGAGGAGAGACCCAGTACTTC
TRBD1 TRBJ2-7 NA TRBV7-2 CASSRDRVSSYKQYF TGTGCCAGCAGCCGTGACAGGGTTAGCTCCTACAAGCAGTACTTC
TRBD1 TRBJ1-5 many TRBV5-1 CASSPGQGTDLTQHF TGCGCCAGCAGCCCAGGACAGGGGACAGATTTGACCCAGCATTTT
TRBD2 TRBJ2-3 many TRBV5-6 CASSSGTSGDAQYF TGTGCCAGCAGCTCCGGGACTAGCGGGGATGCGCAGTATTTT
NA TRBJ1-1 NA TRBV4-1 CASSPPRGTEAFF TGCGCCAGCAGCCCCCCCCGGGGCACTGAAGCTTTCTTT
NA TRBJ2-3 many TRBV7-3 CASSLGLASTDTQYF TGTGCCAGCAGCTTAGGGCTAGCAAGCACAGATACGCAGTATTTT
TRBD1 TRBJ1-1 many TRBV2 CASKMTGTALNTEAFF TGTGCCAGCAAAATGACCGGGACAGCACTGAACACTGAAGCTTTCTTT
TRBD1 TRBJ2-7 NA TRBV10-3 CAISPGTGWGNEQYF TGTGCCATCAGTCCCGGGACAGGGTGGGGTAATGAGCAGTACTTC
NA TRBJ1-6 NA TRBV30 CAWNSALRGSYNSPLHF TGTGCCTGGAACAGTGCGCTCCGGGGCTCCTATAATTCACCCCTCCACTTT
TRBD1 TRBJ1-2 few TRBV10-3 CAISHRGDRSNYGYTF TGTGCCATCAGCCACAGGGGGGACCGATCTAACTATGGCTACACCTTC
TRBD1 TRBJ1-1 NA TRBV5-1 CASSRDGQGVTEAFF TGCGCCAGCAGCCGCGACGGACAGGGCGTCACTGAAGCTTTCTTT
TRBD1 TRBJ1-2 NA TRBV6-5 CASSYSVGQGNYGYTF TGTGCCAGCAGTTACAGCGTCGGACAGGGGAACTATGGCTACACCTTC